Following are 31 T cell receptor beta chains from one sample sequenced in a study of neurological immune-mediated disorders. TCRdb analysed the 5' RACE reads with MiXCR anew, one entry per CDR3 protein. The sample has about 25,000 distinct CDR3 sequences, 2.5% to 4% seen once; the top ten hold 7%. Input material: PBMCs. These receptors all stem from a woman in her 30s with multiple sclerosis.

This clonotype was seen ten or more times. V is TRBV7-3 and J is TRBJ2-1; tentatively, D is TRBD1 (5 bases). Germline CDR1 reads SGHTA; CDR2 reads FQGTGA. The length of the CDR3 is 14 residues. Trimming took 8 bases from V and 9 from J, leaving 20 bases between them. The CDR3 nucleotides read TGTGCCAGCGCTCTGAGCCCAGGGCTGGGTGAGCAGTTCTTC. Its protein product is CASALSPGLGEQFF.

This clonotype was counted ten times or more. The rearrangement joins TRBV12-3 or TRBV12-4 to TRBJ1-5; D uncertain. V was cut by 1 base and J by 4 bases, with 8 bases left in between. The CDR3 is 14 amino acids. The CDR3, as DNA: TGTGCCAGCAGTTTAGAACTCCTTAATCAGCCCCAGCATTTT. It encodes CASSLELLNQPQHF.

This clonotype has ten or more counts. This chain links TRBV20-1 with TRBJ2-3, with 10 bases lining up with TRBD2. Germline CDR1 is DFQATT and CDR2 is SNEGSKA (reference sequence). With V trimmed by 4 bases and J by 5 bases, 6 bases remained unmatched. The CDR3 covers 14 residues. CDR3: CSATLAGGGDTQYF. DNA of the CDR3: TGCAGTGCTACCTTAGCGGGAGGTGGAGATACGCAGTATTTT.

There are many counts of this clonotype. This rearrangement joins TRBV20-1 to TRBJ1-5; D is perhaps TRBD1 (5 bases). Germline CDR1 reads DFQATT; CDR2 reads SNEGSKA (reference sequence). The CDR3 has 16 residues. V was trimmed by 2 bases and J by 2 bases, leaving 16 bases between them. Written as DNA, the CDR3 is TGCAGTGCTAGACTAGTTCAGGGAAAAGGCAATCAGCCCCAGCATTTT. This gives the protein CSARLVQGKGNQPQHF.

Ten or more counts support this clonotype. The V gene is TRBV7-9, the J gene TRBJ2-7; D not certain. V was cut by 5 bases and J by 0 bases, with 14 bases left in between. CDR3 length equals 15 residues. Germline V CDR1 and CDR2: SEHNR, FQNEAQ (reference sequence). This chain's CDR3 is CASSLEALPSYEQYF. CDR3 nucleotides: TGTGCCAGCAGCCTTGAGGCCCTTCCCTCCTACGAGCAGTACTTC.

This clonotype was observed many times. The chain carries TRBV7-2 and TRBJ2-4; D call uncertain. CDR1 and CDR2 from the germline V gene are SGHTA and FQGNSA. This CDR3 has 16 residues. V gave up 5 bases and J gave up 0 bases, with 14 bases separating them. The CDR3 DNA is TGTGCCAGCAGCCCTACTAAAAATCTAGCCAAAAACATTCAGTACTTC. As protein: CASSPTKNLAKNIQYF.

This clonotype was observed many times. The V call is TRBV10-3, the J call TRBJ1-3; D may be TRBD1 (5 bases). The germline V and J ends were trimmed by 10 bases and 0 bases, with 16 bases remaining between them. This CDR3 is 15 amino acids long. From germline, CDR1 is ENHRY and CDR2 SYGVKD. CDR3 DNA: TGTGCCACCCGACAGTTAGTCAGCTCTGGAAACACCATATATTTT. Translating gives CATRQLVSSGNTIYF.

This clonotype came up many times. The chain uses TRBV12-3 or TRBV12-4 and TRBJ2-7, with TRBD1 as a possible D gene (6 bases). V shed 3 bases and J shed 3 bases, with 9 bases lying between them. The CDR3 consists of 13 residues. The CDR3 bases are TGTGCCAGCAGTTTGGCAGGGGACTACGAGCAGTACTTC. This encodes CASSLAGDYEQYF.

By sample fraction, this clonotype is medium-sized. This sequence joins TRBV7-3 and TRBJ1-1; 9 bases agree with TRBD1. Germline lookup yields CDR1 SGHTA and CDR2 FQGTGA. V trimming: 1 base; J trimming: 5 bases; junction bases outside the gene matches: 5. This CDR3 region has 15 residues. Here the CDR3 reads CASSLIGTGQTEAFF. The CDR3 DNA follows: TGTGCCAGCAGCTTAATCGGGACAGGGCAAACTGAAGCTTTCTTT. Full variable domain (outside the CDR3, taken from reference TRBV7-3 and TRBJ1-1): GAGVSQTPSNKVTEKGKYVELRCDPISGHTALYWYRQSLGQGPEFLIYFQGTGAADDSGLPNDRFFAVRPEGSVSTLKIQRTERGDSAVYLCASSLIGTGQTEAFFGQGTRLTVV.

This clonotype appeared many times. As DNA, the CDR3 is TGCAGTGCCCGCGGCGCCAGAGCCTACGAGCAGTACTTC. It is translated as CSARGARAYEQYF. This chain connects TRBV20-1 to TRBJ2-7; D is unresolved. This CDR3 region has 13 residues. Trimming left V 6 bases short and J 2 bases short, with 14 bases between. The germline gives CDR1 DFQATT, CDR2 SNEGSKA (reference sequence).

This clonotype was observed many times. This chain connects TRBV21-1 to TRBJ1-1. TRBV21-1 is assigned pseudogene status. The CDR3 spans 10 residues. CDR3 sequence: CASRCTEAFF. Written as DNA, the CDR3 is TGTGCCAGCCGGTGCACTGAAGCTTTCTTT.

This clonotype was picked up many times. V is TRBV7-2 and J is TRBJ2-3; 7 bases align to TRBD1. The germline CDR1 and CDR2 sequences are SGHTA and FQGNSA. After removal of 6 bases from V and 2 bases from J, the junction contained 8 bases not matched to a gene. This CDR3 comprises 15 residues. The CDR3 DNA reads as TGTGCCAGCAGTCGACAGACAGGGATCACAGATACGCAGTATTTT. It specifies CASSRQTGITDTQYF.

This clonotype was picked up many times. The chain uses TRBV18 and TRBJ1-1; D is possibly TRBD1 (6 bases). Germline CDR1 and CDR2: KGHSH and LQKENI. Trimming pared 7 bases from V and 1 base from J, leaving 13 bases between. The CDR3 runs to 14 residues. CDR3 region: CASLKQGPNTEAFF. In DNA, the CDR3 is TGTGCCAGCTTGAAACAGGGCCCGAACACTGAAGCTTTCTTT.

This clonotype was found many times. The rearrangement uses TRBV5-1 and TRBJ2-6; perhaps TRBD1 as D (6 bases). V gave up 4 bases and J gave up 0 bases, with 14 bases separating them. This CDR3 has 17 amino acids. The germline gives CDR1 SGHRS, CDR2 YFSETQ. The CDR3 here is CASSPGQLISGANVLTF. The DNA for the CDR3 is TGCGCCAGCAGCCCCGGACAGCTAATCTCTGGGGCCAACGTCCTGACTTTC.

This clonotype was picked up many times. The genes are TRBV7-8 and TRBJ1-3; possibly TRBD1 for D (6 bases). V was shortened by 5 bases and J by 1 base, with 9 bases between the two germline ends. Germline assignment: CDR1 SGHVS and CDR2 FQNEAQ. This CDR3 comprises 14 residues. The CDR3, as DNA: TGTGCCAGCAGCCTAACAGGGTCTGGAAACACCATATATTTT. Translation: CASSLTGSGNTIYF.

At least ten counts were recorded for this clonotype. The chain couples TRBV3-1 to TRBJ1-2; TRBD1 agrees at 7 bases. Unmatched junction bases numbered 8, after V lost 6 bases and J lost 4 bases. Germline loops: CDR1 LGHDT, CDR2 YNNKEL (reference sequence). The CDR3 is 14 residues long. The CDR3 DNA follows: TGTGCCAGCAGATACAGGGGCAAGCCCTATGGCTACACCTTC. It translates to CASRYRGKPYGYTF.

About this clonotype itself: This may be a read error: a much more frequent sequence differs by one nucleotide. The chain combines TRBV9 with TRBJ2-1, with 8 bases matching TRBD2. CDR3 length: 15 amino acids. CDR1 SGDLS and CDR2 YYNGEE come from the germline V gene. The V segment lost 2 bases and the J segment 3 bases; nucleotides outside the gene matches: 4. The CDR3 loop is CASSVGTRFYNEQFF. As DNA, the CDR3 is TGTGCCAGCAGCGTGGGGACTAGATTCTACAATGAGCAGTTCTTC. The full variable domain, in which reference TRBV9 and TRBJ2-1 provide the parts outside the CDR3, is DSGVTQTPKHLITATGQRVTLRCSPRSGDLSVYWYQQSLDQGLQFLIQYYNGEERAKGNILERFSAQQFPDLHSELNLSSLELGDSALYFCASSVGTRFYNEQFFGPGTRLTVL.

This clonotype was detected many times. The CDR3 reads CASSPLGAGEQYF. The CDR3 DNA reads as TGCGCCAGCAGCCCCCTAGGGGCGGGCGAGCAGTACTTC. This chain uses TRBV4-1 with TRBJ2-7; possibly TRBD1 or TRBD2 for D (5 bases each). CDR3 size: 13 residues. Germline V gene lookup returns CDR1 MGHRA and CDR2 YSYEKL. The germline V and J ends were trimmed by 4 bases and 6 bases, with 13 bases remaining between them.

Concerning this clonotype itself: The conserved closing phenylalanine or tryptophan is absent in this CDR3, likely reflecting a read error. The rearrangement links TRBV20-1 to TRBJ2-4; 13 bases align to TRBD2. Germline V lookup: CDR1 DFQATT, CDR2 SNEGSKA (reference sequence). CDR3 size: 15 residues. CDR3 DNA sequence: TGCAGTGCTGGGACTAGCGGGATAGCCAAAAGCATTCAGTACTCC. Its protein product is CSAGTSGIAKSIQYS.

V usage is TRBV18 and J usage is TRBJ2-7; 7 nucleotides line up with TRBD1. Per germline, CDR1 KGHSH and CDR2 LQKENI. The CDR3 is 14 amino acids. The ends lost 3 bases at V and 3 bases at J; junction bases unmatched: 5. The DNA for the CDR3 is TGTGCCAGCTCACCGACACAGGGGTTCTACGAGCAGTACTTC. It is translated as CASSPTQGFYEQYF.

By frequency in the sample, this clonotype is medium-sized. This sequence joins TRBV27 and TRBJ2-1, with 9 bases identical to TRBD2. This CDR3 region has 14 residues. The ends lost 10 bases at V and 7 bases at J; junction bases unmatched: 11. Germline V lookup: CDR1 MNHEY, CDR2 SMNVEV (reference sequence). In DNA form, the CDR3 reads TGTGCCATCCGCGGGAGGGCCAGTGTAAATGAGCAGTTCTTC. It is translated as CAIRGRASVNEQFF.

The sample holds many counts of this clonotype. The chain has TRBV7-6 and TRBJ1-6; D gene uncertain. Trimming shortened V by 1 base and J by 2 bases, and 9 bases separated the two germline ends. The CDR3 has 16 residues. Looked up from germline, CDR1 is SGHVS and CDR2 is FNYEAQ. CDR3 sequence reads: CASSLGGLPYNSPLHF. CDR3 DNA: TGTGCCAGCAGCTTAGGAGGGTTGCCCTATAATTCACCCCTCCACTTT.

There are many counts of this clonotype. The chain links TRBV7-2 to TRBJ2-3, with 8 bases fitting TRBD2. Germline CDR1 SGHTA, CDR2 FQGNSA. V dropped 1 base and J dropped 8; count of bases not matched to a gene: 8. The CDR3 loop spans 15 amino acids. CDR3 coding DNA: TGTGCCAGCAGCTTAGATAGGGAGCGGGGGAGTACGCAGTATTTT. Translated: CASSLDRERGSTQYF.

There are many counts of this clonotype. The chain uses TRBV18 and TRBJ2-7; 9 positions agree with TRBD1. CDR1 is KGHSH and CDR2 is LQKENI in the germline V gene. This CDR3 region has 16 residues. V was clipped by 4 bases and J by 5 bases; unmatched bases: 12. CDR3 protein: CASSLGPGTGRHEQYF. The CDR3 DNA follows: TGTGCCAGCTCACTAGGGCCTGGGACAGGGCGACACGAGCAGTACTTC.

Many counts were recorded for this clonotype. This rearrangement joins TRBV20-1 to TRBJ2-7; TRBD1 matches at 9 bases. The V gene's germline CDR1 is DFQATT and CDR2 SNEGSKA (reference sequence). V was clipped by 3 bases and J by 7 bases; unmatched bases: 10. This CDR3 contains 14 residues. Written as DNA, the CDR3 is TGCAGTGCTAGCTCCTGGGACAGGGAAGGGGAGCAGTACTTC. Its translation is CSASSWDREGEQYF.

This clonotype was seen repeatedly, ten times or more. This chain uses TRBV20-1 with TRBJ2-3; 14 bases are shared with TRBD2. V gave up 0 bases and J gave up 2 bases; unmatched junction bases: 10. The CDR3 is 19 residues long. Per germline, CDR1 DFQATT and CDR2 SNEGSKA (reference sequence). The DNA for the CDR3 is TGCAGTGCTAGAGAGCCGGCCGGACTAGCGGGAGGTACCACAGATACGCAGTATTTT. This gives the protein CSAREPAGLAGGTTDTQYF.

This clonotype was picked up many times. The chain recombines TRBV3-1 with TRBJ2-1; D not resolved. The V end was cut by 1 base, the J end by 7 bases, with 14 bases between. This CDR3 is 15 amino acids long. CDR1 LGHDT and CDR2 YNNKEL come from the germline V gene (reference sequence). The CDR3 loop is CASSQVRSSMNEQFF. The CDR3 nucleotides are TGTGCCAGCAGCCAAGTCAGGAGTTCTATGAATGAGCAGTTCTTC.

This clonotype was picked up many times. The chain recombines TRBV10-3 with TRBJ2-3; maybe TRBD2 (5 bases). Germline values: CDR1 ENHRY, CDR2 SYGVKD. Deletions cut 4 bases from V and 0 bases from J, with 11 bases between. The CDR3 runs to 15 residues. This chain's CDR3 is CAISGGEGSTDTQYF. CDR3 DNA: TGTGCCATCAGTGGGGGTGAGGGAAGCACAGATACGCAGTATTTT.

This clonotype is deemed medium-sized. This chain connects TRBV5-6 to TRBJ1-3; 7 bases are shared with TRBD1. With 2 bases clipped from V and 2 bases from J, the junction kept 4 bases outside the gene matches. CDR3 length equals 15 residues. The germline V gene encodes CDR1 SGHDT and CDR2 YYEEEE. The CDR3 reads CASSLPTGPGNTIYF. The CDR3 DNA is TGTGCCAGCAGCTTACCGACAGGGCCTGGAAACACCATATATTTT.

This clonotype was picked up many times. The chain is built from TRBV5-1 and TRBJ2-2; D is uncertain. This CDR3 contains 17 residues. In germline, CDR1 is SGHRS, CDR2 YFSETQ. With 1 base removed from V and 5 bases from J, the gap between germline ends came to 18 bases. The CDR3 DNA follows: TGCGCCAGCAGCTTGAATCTGTTGCCTAGATGGACCGGGGAGCTGTTTTTT. Translating it yields CASSLNLLPRWTGELFF. Full variable domain (missing parts from reference TRBV5-1 and TRBJ2-2): KAGVTQTPRYLIKTRGQQVTLSCSPISGHRSVSWYQQTPGQGLQFLFEYFSETQRNKGNFPGRFSGRQFSNSRSEMNVSTLELGDSALYLCASSLNLLPRWTGELFFGEGSRLTVL.

This clonotype has a count of ten or more. The chain employs TRBV12-3 or TRBV12-4 and TRBJ1-1; D not certain. Trimming removed 3 bases from V and 1 base from J, with 6 bases in between. CDR3 length: 13 residues. The CDR3 here is CASSFGGNTEAFF. CDR3 nucleotides: TGTGCCAGCAGTTTCGGCGGGAACACTGAAGCTTTCTTT.